The 23 T cell receptor beta chains in this list originate from one sample, sequenced in a study of CD8+CD57+ T cells in acquired aplastic anemia. Sequencing was done on patients that had shown CD8+CD57+ cell expansion by flow cytometry. Genomic DNA acted as the template from which TCR beta VDJ combination and CDR3 sequence profiling were carried out. One entry per CDR3 protein results from TCRdb running MiXCR on the reads. The sample lists over 150,000 distinct CDR3 sequences; 48% were seen once. The sequenced sample was sorted CD4+, CD8+, or CD8+CD57+ T cells (not recorded which) from PBMCs. The receptor set was obtained from a human donor with aplastic anemia.

A single count supports this clonotype. The chain joins TRBV7-3 to TRBJ2-3; 10 positions agree with TRBD2. V lost 1 base, J lost 7 bases, and 11 bases stayed unmatched. Per the germline V gene, CDR1 is SGHTA and CDR2 is FQGTGA. The CDR3 has 17 residues. CDR3 in amino acids: CASSLMGLAGGGHTQYF. The DNA for the CDR3 is TGTGCCAGCAGCTTAATGGGATTAGCGGGGGGCGGACATACGCAGTATTTT.

The gene calls are TRBV20-1 and TRBJ1-6; D unclear. With 4 bases removed from V and 3 bases from J, the gap between germline ends came to 13 bases. The germline CDR1 and CDR2 sequences are DFQATT and SNEGSKA (reference sequence). There are 15 residues in the CDR3. CDR3 residues: CSATGELHYNSPLHF. The CDR3 nucleotides are TGCAGTGCTACCGGAGAGCTCCACTATAATTCACCCCTCCACTTT.

The CDR3: CAWRATGLPGELFF. The CDR3, as DNA: TGTGCCTGGAGGGCGACAGGGTTGCCCGGGGAGCTGTTTTTT. This rearrangement joins TRBV30 to TRBJ2-2, with TRBD1 identical over 7 bases. Germline CDR1 GTSNPN, CDR2 SVGIG (reference sequence). The CDR3 spans 14 residues. V lost 3 bases and J lost 6; bases outside the gene matches: 7.

This clonotype is termed medium-sized. This chain links TRBV10-3 with TRBJ1-1; D gene uncertain. Germline V gene lookup returns CDR1 ENHRY and CDR2 SYGVKD. The CDR3 runs to 13 residues. Trimming pared 7 bases from V and 1 base from J, leaving 10 bases between. DNA for the CDR3: TGTGCCATCACCCAAACAGAGAACACTGAAGCTTTCTTT. Its translation: CAITQTENTEAFF.

This clonotype has at least ten counts. V and J are TRBV7-2 and TRBJ2-7, with 7 nucleotides matching TRBD2. Germline trimming cut 8 bases from V and 1 base from J; bases unmatched to any gene: 5. The CDR3 contains 13 residues. From germline, CDR1 is SGHTA and CDR2 FQGNSA. The CDR3 sequence: CASRRGESYEQYF. CDR3 nucleotides: TGTGCCAGCCGTCGGGGGGAGTCCTACGAGCAGTACTTC.

This clonotype has more than one count but fewer than ten. The chain couples TRBV5-5 to TRBJ1-1; TRBD1 might be the D (6 bases). From germline, CDR1 is SGHKS and CDR2 YYEKEE (reference sequence). Trimming cost V 1 base and J 3 bases, with 16 bases left between them. The CDR3 has 16 residues. CDR3 sequence reads: CASSLWGSGEDTEAFF. Here the CDR3 DNA reads TGTGCCAGCAGCTTGTGGGGGTCAGGGGAGGACACTGAAGCTTTCTTT.

The chain links TRBV2 to TRBJ2-1; the match to TRBD2 covers 12 bases. This CDR3 contains 16 residues. Germline values: CDR1 SNHLY, CDR2 FYNNEI. V lost 7 bases and J lost 2; bases outside the gene matches: 6. This CDR3 reads CASNTRTSGTYNEQFF. CDR3 nucleotide sequence: TGTGCCAGCAACACTAGGACTAGCGGGACCTACAATGAGCAGTTCTTC.

The V gene is TRBV12-3 or TRBV12-4, the J gene TRBJ2-7; TRBD1 is a possible D gene (6 bases). This CDR3 spans 12 amino acids. V was clipped by 3 bases and J by 13 bases, with 16 bases between them. The CDR3 coding sequence is TGTGCCAGCAGTTTTCCCCAGGGGCCCCTCTACTTC. The encoded protein is CASSFPQGPLYF.

This clonotype was counted many times. The genes are TRBV9 and TRBJ1-4; D remains unclear. The CDR3 covers 14 residues. Germline V gene data show CDR1 as SGDLS and CDR2 as YYNGEE. V dropped 4 bases and J dropped 10 bases, with 17 bases sitting between them. The CDR3 reads CASSPLVGKGKLFF. The CDR3, as DNA: TGTGCCAGCAGCCCCCTCGTGGGGAAGGGAAAACTGTTTTTT.

The V gene is TRBV18, the J gene TRBJ2-3; 10 nucleotides match TRBD2. This CDR3 region has 15 residues. V shed 3 bases, J shed 4 bases, and the junction held 4 bases outside the gene matches. CDR1 is KGHSH and CDR2 is LQKENI in the germline V gene. CDR3 amino acids: CASSPLTSGADTQYF. In nucleotides, the CDR3 is TGTGCCAGCTCACCTCTTACTAGCGGGGCAGATACGCAGTATTTT.

Regarding this clonotype: Sequence at one end of the junction differs from germline and may be a read error. The J gene is TRBJ1-6, the V gene TRBV7-9; D gene unclear. Germline lookup yields CDR1 SEHNR and CDR2 FQNEAQ (reference sequence). The CDR3 length is 15 residues. CDR3 DNA sequence: TGTGCCGGCAGCTTAGGAGGGTTAGAGAATTCACCCCTCCACTTT. It codes for CAGSLGGLENSPLHF.

CDR3 nucleotides: TGCGCCAGCAGTGAGCGCGGACTTGAGCAGTTCTTC. Amino acid sequence: CASSERGLEQFF. The chain has TRBV10-2 and TRBJ2-1; possibly TRBD2 for D (5 bases). In germline, CDR1 is WSHSY, CDR2 SAAADI. The CDR3 sequence is 12 residues long. V dropped 2 bases and J dropped 9 bases, with 8 bases sitting between them.

This clonotype was seen a handful of times. The rearrangement uses TRBV29-1 and TRBJ2-3; no firm D call. With 5 bases removed from V and 2 bases from J, the gap between germline ends came to 11 bases. From germline, CDR1 is SQVTM and CDR2 ANQGSEA. This CDR3 contains 13 residues. The DNA of the CDR3 is TGCAGCGTTTCTGGGCGGATCACAGATACGCAGTATTTT. The encoded protein is CSVSGRITDTQYF.

The chain uses TRBV9 and TRBJ2-3; D unresolved. V lost 4 bases and J 2 bases, leaving 5 bases between the germline ends. Per germline, CDR1 SGDLS and CDR2 YYNGEE. CDR3 length equals 12 residues. CDR3 nucleotides: TGTGCCAGCAGCCCGATCACAGATACGCAGTATTTT. This codes for CASSPITDTQYF.

The sample holds many counts of this clonotype. V usage is TRBV19 and J usage is TRBJ2-6; no reliable D call. The length of the CDR3 is 15 residues. Trimming removed 1 base at V and 2 bases at J, with 6 bases between. From germline, CDR1 is LNHDA and CDR2 SQIVND (reference sequence). This CDR3 is CASSIAAPGANVLTF. In DNA, the CDR3 is TGTGCCAGTAGTATAGCAGCACCTGGGGCCAACGTCCTGACTTTC.

This clonotype was picked up many times. The J gene is TRBJ1-5, the V gene TRBV7-9; the D is unclear. V was shortened by 1 base and J by 5 bases, with 9 bases between the two germline ends. Per germline, CDR1 SEHNR and CDR2 FQNEAQ (reference sequence). The CDR3 totals 14 residues. CDR3: CASSLGGRHQPQHF. In nucleotides, the CDR3 is TGTGCCAGCAGCTTAGGTGGCAGGCATCAGCCCCAGCATTTT.

V and J are TRBV11-2 and TRBJ1-2; D is undetermined. Germline assignment: CDR1 SGHAT and CDR2 FQNNGV. Trimming cost V 5 bases and J 5 bases, with 12 bases left between them. CDR3 size: 13 residues. CDR3: CASSREGLYGYTF. As DNA, the CDR3 is TGTGCCAGCAGCAGAGAGGGTCTTTATGGCTACACCTTC.

This clonotype was observed at least ten times. The chain uses TRBV7-3 and TRBJ2-3; D not resolved. In germline, CDR1 is SGHTA, CDR2 FQGTGA. V was shortened by 6 bases and J by 5 bases, with 12 bases between the two germline ends. The CDR3 loop spans 13 amino acids. DNA of the CDR3: TGTGCCAGCAGGTCAGCGTCTCAAGATACGCAGTATTTT. It translates to CASRSASQDTQYF.

This clonotype was recorded a few times. CDR3 coding DNA: TGCAGCGGCCGAGTATTGACAGGGTCTAACACTGAAGCTTTCTTT. It codes for CSGRVLTGSNTEAFF. This chain links TRBV29-1 with TRBJ1-1; 7 positions agree with TRBD1. The CDR3 contains 15 residues. From germline, CDR1 is SQVTM and CDR2 ANQGSEA. V lost 7 bases to trimming and J lost 2 bases; unmatched junction nucleotides: 13.

The table lists this clonotype with a count of one. CDR3 nucleotides: TGCAGCGTTGAAGAATTTAGCGGGAGGGCCGGCGGGGAGCTGTTTTTT. It yields the protein CSVEEFSGRAGGELFF. This chain joins TRBV29-1 and TRBJ2-2, with TRBD2 matching 11 bases. The ends lost 0 bases at V and 7 bases at J; junction bases unmatched: 7. CDR3 length: 16 amino acids. The germline V gene encodes CDR1 SQVTM and CDR2 ANQGSEA.

The chain employs TRBV29-1 and TRBJ2-7; perhaps TRBD2 as D (7 bases). Germline CDR1 reads SQVTM; CDR2 reads ANQGSEA. The CDR3 runs to 12 residues. V lost 6 bases and J lost 8, with 17 bases in between. CDR3 nucleotides: TGCAGCGTAGGGGGGGGCCTAACACAGCAGTACTTC. Residues: CSVGGGLTQQYF.

The J gene is TRBJ1-6, the V gene TRBV2; 9 bases match TRBD1. This CDR3 has 16 residues. Germline V lookup: CDR1 SNHLY, CDR2 FYNNEI. Trimming at V came to 4 bases and at J to 9 bases, leaving 10 bases not matched to a gene. CDR3 in amino acids: CASSAIQQGAASPLHF. The CDR3 region has the DNA TGTGCCAGCAGTGCAATACAACAGGGGGCGGCTTCACCCCTCCACTTT. Full variable domain (rest looked up from reference TRBV2 and TRBJ1-6): EPEVTQTPSHQVTQMGQEVILRCVPISNHLYFYWYRQILGQKVEFLVSFYNNEISEKSEIFDDQFSVERPDGSNFTLKIRSTKLEDSAMYFCASSAIQQGAASPLHFGNGTRLTVT.

The chain uses TRBV7-9 and TRBJ1-2; D possibly corresponds to TRBD1 (5 bases). The V gene's germline CDR1 is SEHNR and CDR2 FQNEAQ (reference sequence). V lost 4 bases and J 3 bases, leaving 9 bases between the germline ends. This CDR3 has 13 amino acids. CDR3: CASSSWGDYGYTF. The DNA for the CDR3 is TGTGCCAGCAGCTCTTGGGGGGACTATGGCTACACCTTC.